A single sample gave rise to the 3 T cell receptor beta chains below, sequenced in a study of CD8 T cells in Susac syndrome. RNA was extracted with the RNeasy kit, and a quantity of 0.5 to 1 ug was reverse transcribed using random hexamers. TCRdb re-derived calls from the immunoSEQ multiplex PCR reads in MiXCR, one entry per CDR3 protein. The data show around 77,000 distinct CDR3 sequences, under 96% seen once. Sequenced input: CD4+ T cells from PBMCs. Every receptor here comes from a human donor with multiple sclerosis.

The chain employs TRBV20-1 and TRBJ2-1, with 9 nucleotides matching TRBD2. The germline CDR1 and CDR2 sequences are DFQATT and SNEGSKA (reference sequence). The CDR3 has 14 amino acids. Trimming removed 3 bases from V and 2 bases from J; junction bases left unmatched: 2. For the CDR3, the DNA is TGCAGTGCTAGTTCTAGCGGGGCCTACAATGAGCAGTTCTTC. This translates into CSASSSGAYNEQFF.

The chain employs TRBV7-2 and TRBJ1-5; D is possibly TRBD1 (5 bases). The CDR3 is 13 residues long. V lost 5 bases and J lost 7, with 12 bases in between. Germline V CDR1 and CDR2: SGHTA, FQGNSA. DNA for the CDR3: TGTGCCAGCAGCGTTTACGAGGGGCAGCCCCAGCATTTT. This sequence encodes CASSVYEGQPQHF.

V is TRBV11-1 and J is TRBJ2-7; possibly TRBD1 for D (8 bases). V was pared by 5 bases and J by 1 base, with 18 bases between. The germline CDR1 and CDR2 sequences are SGHAT and FQDESV (reference sequence). CDR3 size: 16 residues. The CDR3 nucleotides are TGTGCCAGCAGCATCGGACAGGGAGGGCGATCCTACGAGCAGTACTTC. As protein: CASSIGQGGRSYEQYF.